The text below deals with one TCR beta chain. Other DNA variants within this sample encode the same CDR3. Original analysis: ImmunoSEQ supplied junction-only sequences lacking quality scores, so filtering was different. The method was immunoSEQ multiplex PCR; TCRdb's version includes in-frame clones alone and lacks a portion of them. Clone size and V and J calls were adopted from that table, with D and trimming inferred from the DNA. Of about 480,000 clones detected, about 79% appear once; the ten largest clones hold roughly an eighth. The source of the sample is a study of shared clonotypes between healthy human individuals. The TCR sequence derives from a woman in her thirties or forties in good health. Some clones in this sample may be carry-over from other donors' samples. Specimen: PBMCs.

This CDR3 reads CASSPKETQYF. CDR3 in DNA: TGTGCCAGCAGCCCAAAAGAGACCCAGTACTTC. The chain uses TRBV7-2 and TRBJ2-5; no reliable D call. Per the germline V gene, CDR1 is SGHTA and CDR2 is FQGNSA. The CDR3 contains 11 residues. V dropped 5 bases and J dropped 3 bases, with 4 bases sitting between them.